This T cell receptor beta chain is drawn from a study of T-cell memory formation after mild COVID-19 (dated by TCRdb to the early 2020s). Study-level background: Most TCR sequence clusters were specific to one of the two donors. Longitudinal TCRalpha and TCRbeta repertoire sequencing tracked T-cell clones expanding and contracting after mild COVID-19 in two donors. The cohort comprised two young, previously healthy adult volunteers, one female and one male. Broader findings and caveats from the paper: Balanced CD4/CD8 phenotypes were observed for clones contracting from day 15 to 85, whereas a bias towards CD4+ was observed for a second wave of clones expanding from day 15 to 37. SARS-CoV-2 specificity was not confirmed for the second-wave clones peaking on day 37. The detection of some responding clones in pre-infection memory suggests that pre-existing cross-reactive memory T cells joined the SARS-CoV-2 response. Contracting CD4+ clones were found mainly in CM and EM memory subsets, while CD8+ clones were enriched in EMRA. The study covered only a couple of mild cases, and larger cohorts including severe cases with pre-infection samples were considered necessary.

Relative to germline, V is 6 bases shorter and J is 7 bases shorter, with 12 bases between their ends. Sequences MNHNY (CDR1) and SVGAGI (CDR2) are obtained from the germline V gene (reference sequence). Including the terminal cysteine and phenylalanine, the CDR3 comprises 13 residues. Only the CDR3 DNA is retained, 39 bases long and in frame from the first base. For this clonotype: It has no known antigen specificity. No base-level quality is on record; no much larger clone is a single base apart.

Ficoll-Paque density gradient centrifugation was used to isolate PBMCs. Data came from an Illumina NovaSeq 6000. Using 5'RACE with constant-segment primers, TCRalpha and TCRbeta cDNA libraries were constructed, with sample barcodes and unique molecular identifiers added in the process. RNA was extracted from every sample with Trizol reagent. Library amplification was performed in two PCR steps, and a second sample barcode and Illumina TruSeq adapters were introduced in the second step. Libraries were sequenced on an Illumina NovaSeq with 2 x 150 bp paired-end reads. Turning to the authors' computational methods: The reads were demultiplexed and collapsed into UMI-guided consensus sequences using migec v1.2.7. Using mixcr v2.1.11, UMI consensuses were aligned to TRA and TRB V and J templates and then assembled into clonotypes. Clonotypes were classified as expanded or contracted when called significant by both edgeR and NoisET, with noise models trained on biological replicates. For edgeR calls, the cutoffs were a false discovery rate-adjusted p below 0.01 and a log2 fold-change threshold of 1. PCA with hierarchical clustering of max-normalized trajectories of the 1000 most abundant clonotypes was used as exploratory dynamics analysis. Separately sequenced CD4+ and CD8+ repertoires were used to assign a CD4 or CD8 phenotype to each responding clone. TCRdb applied fastp at Q25 and MiXCR to the public reads, then kept only in-frame beta chains. Duplicate CDR3 protein sequences are folded into a single record with the most common DNA and genes. These V and J calls derive from TCRdb rather than the authors' analysis. Across this sample there are 350,000 to 500,000 distinct CDR3 sequences, with roughly a quarter seen only once. The top ten hold about 12% of the sample.

Sequencing was done on a sample of PBMCs or a T cell subset sorted from them (not recorded which). This receptor was identified in an adult woman who had mild COVID-19 (a few samples of this study predate the infection). The sample titles of this study are shuffled in the database, so cell type and time point are left out; the donor was told from shared clones. The rearranged segments are TRBV6-6 and TRBJ1-4; TRBD1 might be the D gene, on 6 matching bases. In nucleotide form, the sequence is TGTGCCAGCAGCCCCAGGACAGCTGAAAAACTGTTTTTT. Its translation is CASSPRTAEKLFF.